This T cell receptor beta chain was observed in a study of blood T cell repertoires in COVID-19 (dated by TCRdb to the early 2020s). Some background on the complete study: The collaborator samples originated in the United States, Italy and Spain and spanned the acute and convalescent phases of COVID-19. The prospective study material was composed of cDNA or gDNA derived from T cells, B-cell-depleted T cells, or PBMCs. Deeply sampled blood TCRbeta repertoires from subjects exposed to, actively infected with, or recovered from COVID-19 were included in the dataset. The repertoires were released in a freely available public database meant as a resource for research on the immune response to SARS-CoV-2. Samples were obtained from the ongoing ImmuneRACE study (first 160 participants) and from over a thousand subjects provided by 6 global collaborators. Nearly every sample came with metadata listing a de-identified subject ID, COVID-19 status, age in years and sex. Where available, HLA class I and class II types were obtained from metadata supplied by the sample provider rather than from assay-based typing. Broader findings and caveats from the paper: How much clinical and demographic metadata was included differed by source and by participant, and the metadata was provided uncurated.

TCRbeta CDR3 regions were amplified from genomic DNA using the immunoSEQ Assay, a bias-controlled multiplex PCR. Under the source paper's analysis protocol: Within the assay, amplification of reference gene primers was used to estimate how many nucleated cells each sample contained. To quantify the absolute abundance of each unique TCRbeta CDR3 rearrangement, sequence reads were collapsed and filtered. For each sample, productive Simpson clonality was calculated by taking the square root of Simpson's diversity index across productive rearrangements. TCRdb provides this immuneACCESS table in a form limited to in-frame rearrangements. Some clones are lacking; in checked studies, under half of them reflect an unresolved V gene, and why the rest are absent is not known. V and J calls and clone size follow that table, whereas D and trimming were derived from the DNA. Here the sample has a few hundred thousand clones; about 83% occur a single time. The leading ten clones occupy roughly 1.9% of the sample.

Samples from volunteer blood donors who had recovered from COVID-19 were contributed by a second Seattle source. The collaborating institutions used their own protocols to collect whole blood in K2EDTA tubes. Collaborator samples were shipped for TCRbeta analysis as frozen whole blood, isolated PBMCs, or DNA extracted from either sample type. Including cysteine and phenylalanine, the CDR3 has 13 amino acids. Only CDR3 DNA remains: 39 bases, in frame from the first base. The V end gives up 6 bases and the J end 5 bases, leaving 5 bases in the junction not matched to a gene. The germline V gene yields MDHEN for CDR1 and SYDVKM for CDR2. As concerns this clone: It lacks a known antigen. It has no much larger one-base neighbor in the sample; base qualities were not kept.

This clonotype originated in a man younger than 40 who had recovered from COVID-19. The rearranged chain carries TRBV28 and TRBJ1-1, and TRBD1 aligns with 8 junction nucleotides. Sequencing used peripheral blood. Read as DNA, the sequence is TGTGCCAGCAGCCTGGGACAGGTTACTGAAGCTTTCTTT. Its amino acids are CASSLGQVTEAFF.